Presented here are 29 T cell receptor beta chains from one specimen sequenced in a study of blood T cells in healthy people across ages. Combining a sample-barcoded 5' primer with a J-beta primer mix, a second PCR ran for about 7 to 11 cycles. TCRdb itself ran the 5' RACE reads through MiXCR, one entry per CDR3 protein. The sample contains around 750,000 distinct CDR3 sequences, approximately 53% of which appear only once. Material for sequencing was blood. Every receptor here comes from a man older than 75 in good health.

V is TRBV12-3 or TRBV12-4 and J is TRBJ2-7; D unclear. The CDR3 contains 14 residues. V was trimmed by 3 bases and J by 5 bases, leaving 14 bases between them. In nucleotides, the CDR3 is TGTGCCAGCAGTTTCACGTTTCAGGCCCACGAGCAGTACTTC. This codes for CASSFTFQAHEQYF.

The chain has TRBV20-1 and TRBJ2-4; 9 bases map to TRBD2. Near its end, the DNA agrees better with TRBJ2-7, so the J call may be wrong. This CDR3 has 16 residues. The germline V gene has CDR1 DFQATT and CDR2 SNEGSKA (reference sequence). The CDR3 is CSASLLAGKSTYEQYF. CDR3 bases: TGCAGTGCTAGTCTTCTAGCGGGGAAATCAACCTACGAGCAGTACTTC.

The chain joins TRBV5-1 to TRBJ2-1, with D perhaps TRBD2 (5 bases). Trimming cost V 1 base and J 2 bases, with 10 bases left between them. Germline V lookup: CDR1 SGHRS, CDR2 YFSETQ. The CDR3 runs 15 residues. CDR3 DNA sequence: TGCGCCAGCAGCTTGATCCGGACTCCCTACAATGAGCAGTTCTTC. Its translation: CASSLIRTPYNEQFF. Combining the CDR3 with reference TRBV5-1 and TRBJ2-1 gives the whole variable domain KAGVTQTPRYLIKTRGQQVTLSCSPISGHRSVSWYQQTPGQGLQFLFEYFSETQRNKGNFPGRFSGRQFSNSRSEMNVSTLELGDSALYLCASSLIRTPYNEQFFGPGTRLTVL.

This clonotype occurred many times. The chain employs TRBV29-1 and TRBJ2-7, with D unresolved. The CDR3 has 12 amino acids. In germline, CDR1 is SQVTM, CDR2 ANQGSEA. Trimming took 1 base from V and 0 from J, leaving 4 bases between them. CDR3 residues: CSVEGFSYEQYF. In nucleotides, the CDR3 is TGCAGCGTTGAAGGGTTCTCCTACGAGCAGTACTTC.

The V call is TRBV11-2, the J call TRBJ2-1; D possibly corresponds to TRBD1 (6 bases). The CDR3 covers 14 residues. V lost 0 bases and J lost 7, with 10 bases in between. Germline lookup yields CDR1 SGHAT and CDR2 FQNNGV. DNA of the CDR3: TGTGCCAGCAGCTTAGATTGGACAGTGAATGAGCAGTTCTTC. Protein product: CASSLDWTVNEQFF.

The chain employs TRBV11-2 and TRBJ2-5, with D perhaps being TRBD1 or TRBD2 (7 bases each). Germline V CDR1 and CDR2: SGHAT, FQNNGV. The CDR3 loop spans 16 amino acids. V was shortened by 5 bases and J by 11 bases, with 27 bases between the two germline ends. This CDR3 is CASSPRGGPLYNEQYF. CDR3 coding DNA: TGTGCCAGCAGCCCCAGGGGGGGGCCCCTCTACAATGAGCAGTACTTC.

The chain has TRBV2 and TRBJ2-5; 9 bases agree with TRBD1. This CDR3 region has 13 residues. The V and J ends lost 8 bases and 5 bases, in that order; junction bases with no gene match: 6. CDR1 is SNHLY, CDR2 FYNNEI, per germline. CDR3 DNA: TGTGCCAGCCGACTAGGGACAGGGGAGACCCAGTACTTC. Its translation: CASRLGTGETQYF.

This sequence joins TRBV12-3 or TRBV12-4 and TRBJ1-5, with D tentatively TRBD1 (6 bases). Trimming shortened V by 6 bases and J by 1 base, and 19 bases separated the two germline ends. This CDR3 contains 17 residues. The CDR3 loop reads CASRKGGGVVSNQPQHF. As DNA, the CDR3 is TGTGCCAGCAGGAAAGGGGGGGGCGTTGTCAGCAATCAGCCCCAGCATTTT.

V and J are TRBV29-1 and TRBJ1-1; 9 nucleotides align to TRBD1. V trimming: 6 bases; J trimming: 5 bases; junction bases outside the gene matches: 10. CDR1 is SQVTM and CDR2 is ANQGSEA in the germline V gene. The CDR3 has 14 amino acids. CDR3 in amino acids: CSVGNRGLWTEAFF. For the CDR3, the DNA is TGCAGCGTCGGCAACAGGGGGCTTTGGACTGAAGCTTTCTTT.

This clonotype was detected a few times. The J gene is TRBJ2-7, the V gene TRBV5-1; 12 bases fit TRBD2. Germline V CDR1 and CDR2: SGHRS, YFSETQ. Trimming at V came to 4 bases and at J to 6 bases, leaving 2 bases not matched to a gene. The CDR3 sequence is 13 residues long. DNA of the CDR3: TGCGCCAGCAGCCGGACTAGCGGGACCGAGCAGTACTTC. Its protein is CASSRTSGTEQYF. Combining the CDR3 with reference TRBV5-1 and TRBJ2-7 gives the whole variable domain KAGVTQTPRYLIKTRGQQVTLSCSPISGHRSVSWYQQTPGQGLQFLFEYFSETQRNKGNFPGRFSGRQFSNSRSEMNVSTLELGDSALYLCASSRTSGTEQYFGPGTRLTVT.

This clonotype has a handful of counts. A junction boundary mismatches the germline segment, possibly from a read error. This sequence joins TRBV27 and TRBJ2-1, with 7 bases lining up with TRBD1. Germline CDR1 reads MNHEY; CDR2 reads SMNVEV (reference sequence). This CDR3 spans 14 amino acids. CDR3 residues: CASSLSAGGKKQFF. In nucleotides, the CDR3 is TGTGCCAGCAGCTTATCGGCAGGGGGAAAGAAGCAGTTCTTC.

This clonotype was counted at least ten times. The chain employs TRBV12-3 or TRBV12-4 and TRBJ2-2; the D gene is possibly TRBD2 (5 bases). V was trimmed by 0 bases and J by 3 bases, leaving 5 bases between them. There are 14 residues in the CDR3. Here the CDR3 DNA reads TGTGCCAGCAGTTTAGCGGGAGACACCGGGGAGCTGTTTTTT. The encoded protein is CASSLAGDTGELFF.

The chain joins TRBV4-3 to TRBJ2-1; TRBD2 matches at 13 bases. The V segment lost 1 base and the J segment 8 bases; nucleotides outside the gene matches: 23. This CDR3 contains 22 residues. In germline, CDR1 is LGHNA, CDR2 YSLEER. In DNA form, the CDR3 reads TGCGCCAGCAGCCAAGTAGCGGTTTGGGGCCTTACCGGGACTAGCGGGACATATGAGCAGTTCTTC. Residues: CASSQVAVWGLTGTSGTYEQFF.

Only a few counts were recorded for this clonotype. The chain is built from TRBV11-2 and TRBJ2-1; 9 bases are a match to TRBD2. The CDR3 is 14 residues long. The V and J ends lost 5 bases and 9 bases, in that order; junction bases with no gene match: 8. Germline V gene data show CDR1 as SGHAT and CDR2 as FQNNGV. The CDR3 nucleotides read TGTGCCAGCAGCAACAAGGGACTAGCCGGTGAGCAGTTCTTC. Its protein product is CASSNKGLAGEQFF.

The chain combines TRBV7-6 with TRBJ2-1; a weak D match, TRBD2 (6 bases). CDR1 and CDR2 from the germline V gene are SGHVS and FNYEAQ. Trimming shortened V by 5 bases and J by 6 bases, and 20 bases separated the two germline ends. CDR3 size: 16 residues. The CDR3 loop is CASSPRSWVGGNEQFF. The DNA for the CDR3 is TGTGCCAGCAGCCCCCGGAGTTGGGTGGGAGGCAATGAGCAGTTCTTC. Combining the CDR3 with reference TRBV7-6 and TRBJ2-1 gives the whole variable domain GAGVSQSPRYKVTKRGQDVALRCDPISGHVSLYWYRQALGQGPEFLTYFNYEAQQDKSGLPNDRFSAERPEGSISTLTIQRTEQRDSAMYRCASSPRSWVGGNEQFFGPGTRLTVL.

This clonotype was seen repeatedly, ten times or more. J is TRBJ2-7 and V is TRBV2; 7 positions match TRBD2. Per the germline V gene, CDR1 is SNHLY and CDR2 is FYNNEI. V was clipped by 7 bases and J by 6 bases; unmatched bases: 9. The CDR3 loop spans 13 amino acids. In DNA form, the CDR3 reads TGTGCCAGCATAGGACTAGGTTCGGCCGAGCAGTACTTC. This translates into CASIGLGSAEQYF.

This chain connects TRBV25-1 to TRBJ1-2, with 7 nucleotides matching TRBD1. Germline V CDR1 and CDR2: MGHDK, SYGVNS. The CDR3 runs to 15 residues. Unmatched junction bases numbered 8, after V lost 3 bases and J lost 4 bases. The CDR3, as DNA: TGTGCCAGCAGTGACCCGACAGGGCTAGTCTATGGCTACACCTTC. As protein: CASSDPTGLVYGYTF.

The V and J genes are TRBV5-5 and TRBJ2-1, with D maybe TRBD1 (6 bases). V lost 4 bases, J lost 7 bases, and 12 bases lay in between. The CDR3 consists of 13 residues. CDR1 and CDR2 (germline): SGHKS, YYEKEE (reference sequence). Here the CDR3 reads CASSMDSRNEQFF. CDR3 nucleotides: TGTGCCAGCAGCATGGACAGCCGTAATGAGCAGTTCTTC.

The rearrangement uses TRBV7-3 and TRBJ1-1; D is unresolved. The CDR3 length is 13 residues. Germline CDR1 and CDR2: SGHTA and FQGTGA. V was trimmed by 5 bases and J by 8 bases, leaving 15 bases between them. The CDR3 protein is CASSPLAGTEAFF. The CDR3 nucleotides are TGTGCCAGCAGCCCACTAGCGGGCACCGAAGCTTTCTTT.

The V gene is TRBV12-3 or TRBV12-4, the J gene TRBJ2-5; D uncertain. CDR3 length: 15 amino acids. Trimming removed 0 bases at V and 1 base at J, with 9 bases between. CDR3 sequence reads: CASSLAQLGQETQYF. The CDR3 DNA reads as TGTGCCAGCAGTTTAGCGCAGTTAGGCCAAGAGACCCAGTACTTC.

The rearrangement uses TRBV7-9 and TRBJ1-5, with TRBD1 matching over 10 bases. CDR1 is SEHNR, CDR2 FQNEAQ, per germline (reference sequence). V was pared by 4 bases and J by 4 bases, with 10 bases of the junction left unmatched. The CDR3 runs 17 residues. The CDR3 loop reads CASSSARQGAGNQPQHF. CDR3 sequence (DNA): TGTGCCAGCAGCTCCGCACGACAGGGGGCTGGGAATCAGCCCCAGCATTTT. Combining the CDR3 with reference TRBV7-9 and TRBJ1-5 gives the whole variable domain DTGVSQNPRHKITKRGQNVTFRCDPISEHNRLYWYRQTLGQGPEFLTYFQNEAQLEKSRLLSDRFSAERPKGSFSTLEIQRTEQGDSAMYLCASSSARQGAGNQPQHFGDGTRLSIL.

This clonotype has a handful of counts. The chain couples TRBV20-1 to TRBJ2-1; 9 positions match TRBD2. After removal of 6 bases from V and 2 bases from J, the junction contained 14 bases not matched to a gene. Looked up from germline, CDR1 is DFQATT and CDR2 is SNEGSKA (reference sequence). The CDR3 consists of 17 residues. CDR3 protein: CSAGGSGGGVAYNEQFF. The CDR3 nucleotides read TGCAGTGCAGGGGGTAGCGGGGGAGGGGTCGCCTACAATGAGCAGTTCTTC.

The chain couples TRBV5-6 to TRBJ1-1; D gene unclear. The CDR3 is 11 residues long. CDR1 is SGHDT, CDR2 YYEEEE, per germline. The V gene lost 3 bases and the J gene lost 11 bases, with 11 bases spanning the gap. The CDR3 region is CASSYSGGAFF. The CDR3, as DNA: TGTGCCAGCAGCTATTCCGGAGGGGCTTTCTTT.

J is TRBJ2-5 and V is TRBV9; 8 bases are a match to TRBD2. The end of the DNA aligns better with TRBJ2-7, so the J call may be wrong. The CDR3 sequence is 14 residues long. Germline-derived CDR1 and CDR2 are SGDLS and YYNGEE. The CDR3 DNA follows: TGTGCCAGCAGCGTTAGCGGGGCCCCGAGCGAGCAGTACTTC. It specifies CASSVSGAPSEQYF.

The CDR3 DNA reads as TGTGCCAGCAGCTTGGGCGGGACAGGGTATGGCTACACCTTC. This codes for CASSLGGTGYGYTF. The chain is built from TRBV13 and TRBJ1-2; 9 bases are a match to TRBD1. With V trimmed by 3 bases and J by 5 bases, 4 bases remained unmatched. The CDR3 sequence is 14 residues long. The germline V gene encodes CDR1 PRHDT and CDR2 FYEKMQ (reference sequence).

This clonotype was detected only a few times. The chain has TRBV3-1 and TRBJ2-7; TRBD2 matches 8 bases. V dropped 7 bases and J dropped 5; count of bases not matched to a gene: 7. This CDR3 has 13 residues. CDR1 and CDR2 from the germline V gene are LGHDT and YNNKEL (reference sequence). The DNA for the CDR3 is TGTGCCAGCATCAAAAGCGGGGGACACGAGCAGTACTTC. This gives the protein CASIKSGGHEQYF.

The chain uses TRBV21-1 and TRBJ2-5. TRBV21-1 is assigned pseudogene status. This CDR3 is built from 13 residues. For the CDR3, the DNA is TGTGCCAGCAGCAAAGCCGGAGAAGAGACCCAGTACTTC. It is translated as CASSKAGEETQYF.

Only a few counts were recorded for this clonotype. The CDR3 spells CATSGGLGLGAYNEQYF. The CDR3 DNA reads as TGTGCCACCAGTGGTGGTCTCGGGCTAGGGGCCTACAATGAGCAGTACTTC. The chain combines TRBV24-1 with TRBJ2-7; D possibly corresponds to TRBD1 (5 bases). The germline V gene encodes CDR1 KGHDR and CDR2 SFDVKD. Deletions cut 5 bases from V and 7 bases from J, with 26 bases between. This CDR3 contains 17 residues.

The V gene is TRBV5-5, the J gene TRBJ2-3; D gene uncertain. Germline V lookup: CDR1 SGHKS, CDR2 YYEKEE (reference sequence). Trimming removed 6 bases from V and 3 bases from J, with 14 bases in between. The CDR3 is made up of 14 amino acids. The CDR3 loop reads CASKRVDGTDTQYF. In DNA, the CDR3 is TGTGCCAGCAAAAGGGTGGACGGTACAGATACGCAGTATTTT.